The next 3 T cell receptor beta chains were all read from a single sample in a study of cytomegalovirus exposure and HLA in healthy donors. PCR employed 60 Vbeta and 13 Jbeta primers. Only in-frame clones appear in the TCRdb table, and some are missing; sequencing was by immunoSEQ multiplex PCR. The data contain some 90,000 clones, around 67% of them singletons. Source material: PBMCs. The receptors here all came from a man aged 45-65 years in good health and CMV-seronegative.

This chain links TRBV7-9 with TRBJ2-5, with D uncertain. The CDR3 extends over 12 amino acids. CDR1 SEHNR and CDR2 FQNEAQ come from the germline V gene (reference sequence). Deletions cut 5 bases from V and 4 bases from J, with 8 bases between. The CDR3 is CASSRSPETQYF. The CDR3 DNA is TGTGCCAGCAGCCGAAGCCCAGAGACCCAGTACTTC.

This rearrangement joins TRBV19 to TRBJ2-5; 7 bases are a match to TRBD1. The last part of the DNA fits TRBJ2-7 better; the J call may be wrong. The germline V gene encodes CDR1 LNHDA and CDR2 SQIVND (reference sequence). The CDR3 has 17 amino acids. CDR3 DNA: TGTGCCAGTAGTACCGAAGCCACAGGGGAAGCCTCCTACGAGCAGTACTTC. It encodes CASSTEATGEASYEQYF.

This clone was seen more than once but under ten times. The chain joins TRBV5-4 to TRBJ2-3; D gene unclear. The V end was cut by 1 base, the J end by 1 base, with 10 bases between. Per germline, CDR1 SGHNT and CDR2 YYREEE (reference sequence). This CDR3 region has 15 residues. The CDR3, as DNA: TGTGCCAGCAGCTTGTTAGCCATGGGCACAGATACGCAGTATTTT. It specifies CASSLLAMGTDTQYF.